This T cell receptor (beta chain) derives from a study of blood T cells in healthy people across ages. A second PCR of about 7 to 12 cycles used a sample-barcoded 5' primer and a J-beta primer mix. Each CDR3 protein gets one entry after TCRdb re-called the 5' RACE reads with MiXCR. The sample has some 920,000 distinct CDR3 sequences, 51% seen once. The V and J ends lost 5 bases and 1 base respectively, with 19 bases between them. CDR1 and CDR2 (germline): SGHTA, FQGNSA. The CDR3 is 17 amino acids. The sample holds a few counts of this clonotype. J is TRBJ2-3 and V is TRBV7-2, with D unclear. The material sequenced was blood. The source is a woman between 55 and 75 years old in good health. The CDR3 bases are TGTGCCAGCAGCACCAGCAGTAAGGTCCTGGGCACAGATACGCAGTATTTT. Translated, it gives CASSTSSKVLGTDTQYF. Drawing the rest from reference TRBV7-2 and TRBJ2-3, the complete variable domain is GAGVSQSPSNKVTEKGKDVELRCDPISGHTALYWYRQSLGQGLEFLIYFQGNSAPDKSGLPSDRFSAERTGGSVSTLTIQRTQQEDSAVYLCASSTSSKVLGTDTQYFGPGTRLTVL.